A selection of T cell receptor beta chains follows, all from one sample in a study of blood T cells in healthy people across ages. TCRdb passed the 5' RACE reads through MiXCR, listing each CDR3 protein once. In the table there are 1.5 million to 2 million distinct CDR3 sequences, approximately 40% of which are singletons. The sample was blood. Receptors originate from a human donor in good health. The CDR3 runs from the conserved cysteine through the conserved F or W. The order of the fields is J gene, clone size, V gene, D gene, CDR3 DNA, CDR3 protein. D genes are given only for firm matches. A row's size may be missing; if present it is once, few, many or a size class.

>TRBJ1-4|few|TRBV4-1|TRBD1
TGCGCCAGCAGCCCCGGGACAGGGGGCACGAAAGCTGACCGAGAAAAACTGTTTTTT
CASSPGTGGTKADREKLFF
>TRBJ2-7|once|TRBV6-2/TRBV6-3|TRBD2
TGTGCCAGCAGTTACTCGAGGCTAGCGGGGGAATACGAGCAGTACTTC
CASSYSRLAGEYEQYF
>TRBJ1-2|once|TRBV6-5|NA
TGTGCCAGCAGTATCGAGGCCTCCATTCGGGACTACACCTTC
CASSIEASIRDYTF
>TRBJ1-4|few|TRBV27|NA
TGTGCCAGCAGCATAGGACAGAGATCTAATGAAAAACTGTTTTTT
CASSIGQRSNEKLFF
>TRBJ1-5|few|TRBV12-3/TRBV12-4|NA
TGTGCCAGCAGTTTTTCAGGGCTAAGCAATCAGCCCCAGCATTTT
CASSFSGLSNQPQHF
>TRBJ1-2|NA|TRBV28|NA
TGTGCCAGCAGTCCCAGCGGTCTTAGGACCCTGCACAGTGGCTACACCTTC
CASSPSGLRTLHSGYTF
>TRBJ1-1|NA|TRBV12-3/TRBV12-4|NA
TGTGCCAGCAGCCGGAGAAGGACTGAAGCTTTCTTT
CASSRRRTEAFF
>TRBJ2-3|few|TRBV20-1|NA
TGCAGTGCTAGAGGAGCGCCCGATCTCACAGATACGCAGTATTTT
CSARGAPDLTDTQYF
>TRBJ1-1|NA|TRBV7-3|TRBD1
TGTGCCAGCAGCCGGATTAGGGACAGGGTAAGGAACACTGAAGCTTTCTTT
CASSRIRDRVRNTEAFF
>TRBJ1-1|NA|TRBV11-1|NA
TGTGCCAGCAGCCTCCAGTTACGGAACACTGAAGCTTTCTTT
CASSLQLRNTEAFF
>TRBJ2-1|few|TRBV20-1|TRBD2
TGCAGTGCTCTGGGACTAGCGGGGGGGCCGGGCAATGAGCAGTTCTTC
CSALGLAGGPGNEQFF
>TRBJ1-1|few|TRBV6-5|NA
TGTGCCAGCTGGCAGAACACTGAAGCTTTCTTT
CASWQNTEAFF
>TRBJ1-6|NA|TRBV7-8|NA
TGTGCCAGCAGCGTCAGGGCGAAACTCCCCATCAGGAGCTCCTATAATTCACCCCTCCACTTT
CASSVRAKLPIRSSYNSPLHF
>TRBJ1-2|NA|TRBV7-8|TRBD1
TGTGCCAGCAGCCTGACCACAGGGGAAATTTATGGCTACACCTTC
CASSLTTGEIYGYTF
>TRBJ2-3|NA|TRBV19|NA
TGTGCCAGTAGTATCTCGGGGATCAAGTATTTT
CASSISGIKYF
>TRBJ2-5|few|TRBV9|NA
TGTGCCAGCAGCGTAGAGGGTAGGGCCCAAGAGACCCAGTACTTC
CASSVEGRAQETQYF
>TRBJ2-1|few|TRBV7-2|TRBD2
TGTGCCAGCAGCACCCCGGGACTAGCGCAGCAGTTCTTC
CASSTPGLAQQFF
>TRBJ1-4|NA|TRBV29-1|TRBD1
TGCAGCGCCCAAGGACAGGGGGGGCCCGGTGAAAAACTGTTTTTT
CSAQGQGGPGEKLFF
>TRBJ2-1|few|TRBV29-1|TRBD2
TGCAGCGTTGAGTTTAGCGGGGGGGAGGTTAAGTACAATGAGCAGTTCTTC
CSVEFSGGEVKYNEQFF
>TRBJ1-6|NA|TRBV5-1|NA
TGCGCCAGCAGCTTGGAGTGGAATTATAATTCACCCCTCCACTTT
CASSLEWNYNSPLHF
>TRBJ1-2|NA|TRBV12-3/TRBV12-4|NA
TGTGCCACTAACCCGGCCGGGGCCGCAATTCGGGGCTACACCTTC
CATNPAGAAIRGYTF
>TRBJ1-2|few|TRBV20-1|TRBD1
TGCAGTGCTAGCGATACAGGGACAGGGAGGGCGTATGGCTACACCTTC
CSASDTGTGRAYGYTF
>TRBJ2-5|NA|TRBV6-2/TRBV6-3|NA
TGTGCCAGCAGTGTAACGACAGCGTACCAAGAGACCCAGTACTTC
CASSVTTAYQETQYF
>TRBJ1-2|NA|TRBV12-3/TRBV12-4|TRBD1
TGTGCCAGCAGTGAGACAGGGGTGCACTATGGCTACACCTTC
CASSETGVHYGYTF
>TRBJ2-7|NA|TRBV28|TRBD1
TGTGCCAGCAACCCGGGACAGGGTTACCACGAGCAGTACTTC
CASNPGQGYHEQYF
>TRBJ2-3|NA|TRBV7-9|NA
TGTGCCAGCAGCTTAGGACTAGAGGCAAAGGAGACGCAGTATTTT
CASSLGLEAKETQYF
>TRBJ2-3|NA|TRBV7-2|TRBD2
TGTGCCAGCAGCTCTTATAGCGGGGGCGGCACAGATACGCAGTATTTT
CASSSYSGGGTDTQYF
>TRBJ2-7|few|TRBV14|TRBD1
TGTGCCAGCAGCCAGATCGTAGGGACAGGGAATGAGCAGTACTTC
CASSQIVGTGNEQYF
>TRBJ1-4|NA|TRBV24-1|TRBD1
TGTGCCACCAGTGATGCGGGACAGGGAGATGAAAAACTGTTTTTT
CATSDAGQGDEKLFF
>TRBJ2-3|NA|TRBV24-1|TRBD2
TGTGCCACCAGTGAGTTTAGCGGGGGGCGGTTAGATACGCAGTATTTT
CATSEFSGGRLDTQYF
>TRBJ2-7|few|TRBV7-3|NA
TGTGCCAGCAGCTCCTTGAGGGGGGGAGAGCAGTACTTC
CASSSLRGGEQYF
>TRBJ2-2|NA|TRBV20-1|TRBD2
TGCAGTGCTAGCAGGACTAGCGGGGGGGCCGGGGAGCTGTTTTTT
CSASRTSGGAGELFF
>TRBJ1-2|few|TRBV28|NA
TGTGCCAGCACCGCTAGGGGCGAGAAGAAGGGCTACACCTTC
CASTARGEKKGYTF
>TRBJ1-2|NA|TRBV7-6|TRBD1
TGTGCCAGCAGCTCACTAGGACAGGGGGACTATGGCTACACCTTC
CASSSLGQGDYGYTF
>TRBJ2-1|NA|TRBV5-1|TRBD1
TGCGCCAGCAGCTTACAGGGGAAGAACAATGAGCAGTTCTTC
CASSLQGKNNEQFF
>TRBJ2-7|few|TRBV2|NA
TGTGCCAGCAGTGTAGGGGCTCTTTACTACGAGCAGTACTTC
CASSVGALYYEQYF
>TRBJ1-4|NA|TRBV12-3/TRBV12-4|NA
TGTGCCGGCAGTTTCGTCAGGATAGCAACTAATGAAAAACTGTTTTTT
CAGSFVRIATNEKLFF
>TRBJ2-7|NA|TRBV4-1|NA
TGCGCCAGCAGCCAAGATCCCGCTATAGCCTACGAGCAGTACTTC
CASSQDPAIAYEQYF
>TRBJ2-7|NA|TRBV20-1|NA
TGCAGTGCTAGAGCGTGGAGGACAACTAGCTACGAGCAGTACTTC
CSARAWRTTSYEQYF
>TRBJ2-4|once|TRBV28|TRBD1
TGTGCCAGCAGTTTCTCGACAGGGCTCAAGAGTATAGAGCAGTACTTC
CASSFSTGLKSIEQYF
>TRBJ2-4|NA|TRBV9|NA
TGTGCCAGCGGCGTAGGGGGAGACCAAAACATTCAGTACTTC
CASGVGGDQNIQYF
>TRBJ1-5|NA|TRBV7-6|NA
TGTGCCAGCAGCCCCGGAGGGCGACATCAGCCCCAGCATTTT
CASSPGGRHQPQHF
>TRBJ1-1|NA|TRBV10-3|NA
TGTGCCGTCAGTGATGGAGGCACTGAAGCTTTCTTT
CAVSDGGTEAFF
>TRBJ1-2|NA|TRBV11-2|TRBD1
TGTGCCAGCAGCTTAGATCCGGGAGGGGGCACCTATGGCTACACCTTC
CASSLDPGGGTYGYTF